The 28 T cell receptor beta chains presented below share a single source sample, sequenced in a study of T cell responses to AZD1222 COVID-19 vaccine. Assay: immunoSEQ multiplex PCR; the TCRdb copy retains only in-frame clones and omits some. The table shows tens of thousands of clones, with around 80% occurring only once. The sample here was peripheral blood, taken on day 0 of AZD1222 vaccination. These receptors all stem from an adult in good health.

The V and J genes are TRBV24-1 and TRBJ2-5; 7 nucleotides agree with TRBD1. Germline CDR1 reads KGHDR; CDR2 reads SFDVKD. CDR3 length: 16 amino acids. J lost 1 base, V lost 5 bases, and 9 bases had no gene match. The CDR3 nucleotides read TGTGCCACCAGTGGCCGGACAGGCTCCCTCCAAGAGACCCAGTACTTC. Translated, it gives CATSGRTGSLQETQYF.

The J gene is TRBJ1-2, the V gene TRBV6-5, with D perhaps matching TRBD1 (5 bases). V lost 6 bases, J lost 1 base, and 12 bases lay in between. CDR1 MNHEY and CDR2 SVGAGI come from the germline V gene. This CDR3 has 14 amino acids. The CDR3 protein is CASSRGEHNYGYTF. Here the CDR3 DNA reads TGTGCCAGCAGCCGGGGGGAGCATAACTATGGCTACACCTTC.

This clone was detected only once. This chain uses TRBV2 with TRBJ1-4; no clear D. The length of the CDR3 is 14 residues. The V and J ends lost 5 bases and 11 bases respectively, with 18 bases between them. Germline loops: CDR1 SNHLY, CDR2 FYNNEI. The CDR3: CASSRDQKAYKLFF. The DNA of the CDR3 is TGTGCCAGCAGTCGCGACCAAAAAGCCTATAAACTGTTTTTT. Together with reference TRBV2 and TRBJ1-4, the CDR3 gives the full variable domain: EPEVTQTPSHQVTQMGQEVILRCVPISNHLYFYWYRQILGQKVEFLVSFYNNEISEKSEIFDDQFSVERPDGSNFTLKIRSTKLEDSAMYFCASSRDQKAYKLFFGSGTQLSVL.

The chain uses TRBV19 and TRBJ2-2; possibly TRBD2 for D (6 bases). This CDR3 is 15 amino acids long. Germline loops: CDR1 LNHDA, CDR2 SQIVND (reference sequence). V was cut by 5 bases and J by 5 bases, with 15 bases left in between. The DNA for the CDR3 is TGTGCCAGTAGTCATCGGGAACTAGCAACCGGGGAGCTGTTTTTT. This sequence encodes CASSHRELATGELFF. Full variable domain (outside the CDR3, taken from reference TRBV19 and TRBJ2-2): DGGITQSPKYLFRKEGQNVTLSCEQNLNHDAMYWYRQDPGQGLRLIYYSQIVNDFQKGDIAEGYSVSREKKESFPLTVTSAQKNPTAFYLCASSHRELATGELFFGEGSRLTVL.

The CDR3 nucleotides are TGTGCCAGCAGCCCAGTTTTTTCGCCTTCCTACGAGCAGTACTTC. Translating it yields CASSPVFSPSYEQYF. J is TRBJ2-7 and V is TRBV28; no definite D call. The CDR3 loop spans 15 amino acids. Germline CDR1 reads MDHEN; CDR2 reads SYDVKM. V dropped 6 bases and J dropped 1 base, with 16 bases sitting between them.

The chain is built from TRBV6-5 and TRBJ1-3, with 11 positions matching TRBD1. The CDR3 spans 16 residues. The J segment lost 2 bases and the V segment lost 0 bases, leaving 0 bases of the junction unmatched. Germline CDR1 and CDR2: MNHEY and SVGAGI. Here the CDR3 DNA reads TGTGCCAGCAGTTACTCGGGACAGGGGGCTGGAAACACCATATATTTT. Its protein is CASSYSGQGAGNTIYF.

The DNA for the CDR3 is TGCGCCAGCACCTCTGACGCACGGGAGACCCAGTACTTC. Amino acids: CASTSDARETQYF. The rearrangement joins TRBV5-1 to TRBJ2-5; D remains ambiguous. The CDR3 runs to 13 residues. V lost 6 bases, J lost 5 bases, and 14 bases lay in between. Germline CDR1 reads SGHRS; CDR2 reads YFSETQ. Full variable domain (remainder filled in from reference TRBV5-1 and TRBJ2-5): KAGVTQTPRYLIKTRGQQVTLSCSPISGHRSVSWYQQTPGQGLQFLFEYFSETQRNKGNFPGRFSGRQFSNSRSEMNVSTLELGDSALYLCASTSDARETQYFGPGTRLLVL.

V is TRBV9 and J is TRBJ2-1; weak D call: TRBD2 (5 bases). Germline V gene data show CDR1 as SGDLS and CDR2 as YYNGEE. V shed 0 bases and J shed 0 bases, with 10 bases lying between them. This CDR3 has 16 residues. The CDR3 DNA reads TGTGCCAGCAGCGTAGGGATAGGGAGCTCCTACAATGAGCAGTTCTTC. Its protein is CASSVGIGSSYNEQFF. Looking up the rest from reference TRBV9 and TRBJ2-1 gives the full variable domain: DSGVTQTPKHLITATGQRVTLRCSPRSGDLSVYWYQQSLDQGLQFLIQYYNGEERAKGNILERFSAQQFPDLHSELNLSSLELGDSALYFCASSVGIGSSYNEQFFGPGTRLTVL.

This clone has only a few counts. This chain uses TRBV11-2 with TRBJ2-1; D is unclear. Germline V CDR1 and CDR2: SGHAT, FQNNGV. V lost 0 bases and J lost 9, with 18 bases in between. CDR3 length equals 16 residues. The CDR3 region is CASSLDRRLGSPEQFF. Here the CDR3 DNA reads TGTGCCAGCAGCTTAGATCGGCGCCTGGGTTCGCCTGAGCAGTTCTTC.

The genes are TRBV5-1 and TRBJ2-2, with TRBD2 matching 7 bases. V was clipped by 0 bases and J by 6 bases; unmatched bases: 8. CDR3 length equals 16 residues. Germline CDR1 is SGHRS and CDR2 is YFSETQ. In DNA form, the CDR3 reads TGCGCCAGCAGCTTGGCCTTGGCGGGAGACCCCGGGGAGCTGTTTTTT. It codes for CASSLALAGDPGELFF.

The chain carries TRBV7-2 and TRBJ2-7, with D hard to call. CDR1 is SGHTA, CDR2 FQGNSA, per germline. The CDR3 loop spans 14 amino acids. The V end was cut by 1 base, the J end by 6 bases, with 13 bases between. The CDR3 spells CASSLGSWPAEQYF. The CDR3 nucleotides read TGTGCCAGCAGCTTAGGTTCGTGGCCCGCCGAGCAGTACTTC.

This chain uses TRBV7-8 with TRBJ2-3; D gene ambiguous. The CDR3 runs to 12 residues. The V gene's germline CDR1 is SGHVS and CDR2 FQNEAQ. Trimming took off 6 bases at V and 5 bases at J, with 9 bases between the two ends. CDR3 protein: CASSELEDTQYF. The DNA of the CDR3 is TGTGCCAGCAGTGAGTTGGAAGATACGCAGTATTTT.

V gene TRBV5-6 combines with J gene TRBJ2-5; D is ambiguous. The CDR3 has 14 residues. Trimming left V 4 bases short and J 5 bases short, with 15 bases between. In germline, CDR1 is SGHDT, CDR2 YYEEEE. The CDR3 reads CASSGTRSGETQYF. DNA for the CDR3: TGTGCCAGCAGCGGAACACGTTCCGGGGAGACCCAGTACTTC. Filled out from reference TRBV5-6 and TRBJ2-5, the complete variable domain reads DAGVTQSPTHLIKTRGQQVTLRCSPKSGHDTVSWYQQALGQGPQFIFQYYEEEERQRGNFPDRFSGHQFPNYSSELNVNALLLGDSALYLCASSGTRSGETQYFGPGTRLLVL.

This chain links TRBV6-5 with TRBJ1-1; 7 bases line up with TRBD1. Germline-derived CDR1 and CDR2 are MNHEY and SVGAGI. The CDR3 runs to 15 residues. The V segment lost 0 bases and the J segment 0 bases; nucleotides outside the gene matches: 1. The CDR3 sequence is CASSYSGQMNTEAFF. The CDR3 DNA reads TGTGCCAGCAGTTACTCGGGACAGATGAACACTGAAGCTTTCTTT.

This chain uses TRBV29-1 with TRBJ1-4; 8 bases align to TRBD1. Germline V CDR1 and CDR2: SQVTM, ANQGSEA. J lost 8 bases, V lost 8 bases, and 10 bases had no gene match. This CDR3 comprises 13 residues. DNA for the CDR3: TGCAGCACCCGGCAGGGGGCCGCGGAAAAACTGTTTTTT. The encoded protein is CSTRQGAAEKLFF. Looking up the rest from reference TRBV29-1 and TRBJ1-4 gives the full variable domain: SAVISQKPSRDICQRGTSLTIQCQVDSQVTMMFWYRQQPGQSLTLIATANQGSEATYESGFVIDKFPISRPNLTFSTLTVSNMSPEDSSIYLCSTRQGAAEKLFFGSGTQLSVL.

The rearrangement joins TRBV3-1 (or the pseudogene TRBV3-2) to TRBJ2-2, with a possible D match to TRBD1 (6 bases). This CDR3 has 15 amino acids. The V end was cut by 3 bases, the J end by 0 bases, with 8 bases between. Germline assignment: CDR1 LGHDT and CDR2 YNNKEL (reference sequence). The CDR3 loop reads CASSQTGTNTGELFF. The CDR3 DNA is TGTGCCAGCAGCCAGACAGGCACGAACACCGGGGAGCTGTTTTTT.

The gene calls are TRBV19 and TRBJ2-2, with 9 bases that match TRBD1. The junction had 11 bases not matched to a gene; V was cut back by 5 bases and J by 7 bases. Per germline, CDR1 LNHDA and CDR2 SQIVND (reference sequence). The CDR3 runs to 16 residues. CDR3 amino acids: CASSSPGTGKGGELFF. CDR3 in DNA: TGTGCCAGTAGTTCCCCCGGGACAGGGAAGGGCGGGGAGCTGTTTTTT.

J is TRBJ1-4 and V is TRBV19; no clear D gene. The CDR3 sequence is 15 residues long. Germline CDR1 is LNHDA and CDR2 is SQIVND (reference sequence). Trimming removed 7 bases from V and 1 base from J, with 13 bases in between. The CDR3 bases are TGTGCCAGTATGGTTCGAGTCGGAACTAATGAAAAACTGTTTTTT. It codes for CASMVRVGTNEKLFF. Full variable domain (missing parts from reference TRBV19 and TRBJ1-4): DGGITQSPKYLFRKEGQNVTLSCEQNLNHDAMYWYRQDPGQGLRLIYYSQIVNDFQKGDIAEGYSVSREKKESFPLTVTSAQKNPTAFYLCASMVRVGTNEKLFFGSGTQLSVL.

The V call is TRBV3-1 (or the pseudogene TRBV3-2), the J call TRBJ2-1; 14 bases agree with TRBD2. After removal of 4 bases from V and 9 bases from J, the junction contained 8 bases not matched to a gene. This CDR3 is built from 16 residues. Germline CDR1 reads LGHDT; CDR2 reads YNNKEL (reference sequence). CDR3: CASSPGLAGAKGEQFF. As DNA, the CDR3 is TGTGCCAGCAGCCCGGGACTAGCGGGAGCGAAGGGTGAGCAGTTCTTC.

This rearrangement joins TRBV28 to TRBJ1-2; D not certain. Germline V gene data show CDR1 as MDHEN and CDR2 as SYDVKM. V gave up 2 bases and J gave up 5 bases, with 6 bases separating them. The CDR3 covers 12 residues. CDR3 sequence (DNA): TGTGCCAGCAGTTTAGGAGATTATGGCTACACCTTC. Its translation is CASSLGDYGYTF.

The J gene is TRBJ1-3, the V gene TRBV3-1 (or the pseudogene TRBV3-2), with 10 nucleotides matching TRBD1. This CDR3 contains 16 residues. CDR1 and CDR2 (germline): LGHDT, YNNKEL (reference sequence). Trimming took 1 base from V and 2 from J; bases not matched to a gene: 2. The CDR3 spells CASSQAGTGAGNTIYF. The CDR3 DNA follows: TGTGCCAGCAGCCAAGCGGGGACAGGGGCTGGAAACACCATATATTTT.

The chain uses TRBV28 and TRBJ2-7, with D maybe TRBD1 (5 bases). Germline assignment: CDR1 MDHEN and CDR2 SYDVKM. Trimming cost V 7 bases and J 0 bases, with 7 bases left between them. This CDR3 contains 12 residues. For the CDR3, the DNA is TGTGCCAGCAACCAGGGCTCCTACGAGCAGTACTTC. This translates into CASNQGSYEQYF.

The chain is built from TRBV3-1 (or the pseudogene TRBV3-2) and TRBJ1-3; 9 bases map to TRBD1. The CDR3 has 15 residues. Germline loops: CDR1 LGHDT, CDR2 YNNKEL (reference sequence). V trimming: 1 base; J trimming: 8 bases; junction bases outside the gene matches: 6. The CDR3: CASSQATGGRDTIYF. Here the CDR3 DNA reads TGTGCCAGCAGCCAAGCAACAGGGGGCAGGGACACCATATATTTT.

The rearrangement joins TRBV28 to TRBJ2-3; D could derive from TRBD1 or TRBD2 (5 bases each). V lost 6 bases, J lost 3 bases, and 10 bases lay in between. There are 13 residues in the CDR3. Germline values: CDR1 MDHEN, CDR2 SYDVKM. The CDR3 loop is CASRGPTTDTQYF. CDR3 bases: TGTGCCAGCAGGGGACCCACTACAGATACGCAGTATTTT.

The chain carries TRBV5-4 and TRBJ2-3; TRBD1 might be the D (6 bases). This CDR3 is 16 amino acids long. Trimming left V 5 bases short and J 4 bases short, with 20 bases between. CDR1 is SGHNT and CDR2 is YYREEE in the germline V gene (reference sequence). The CDR3 region is CASSPPHRESADTQYF. The DNA of the CDR3 is TGTGCCAGCAGTCCCCCCCACAGGGAGAGCGCAGATACGCAGTATTTT. Combining the CDR3 with reference TRBV5-4 and TRBJ2-3 gives the whole variable domain ETGVTQSPTHLIKTRGQQVTLRCSSQSGHNTVSWYQQALGQGPQFIFQYYREEENGRGNFPPRFSGLQFPNYSSELNVNALELDDSALYLCASSPPHRESADTQYFGPGTRLTVL.

In its sample, this clone was seen once. The V gene is TRBV9, the J gene TRBJ2-7; no definite D call. The CDR3 contains 15 residues. In germline, CDR1 is SGDLS, CDR2 YYNGEE. V lost 4 bases, J lost 4 bases, and 18 bases lay in between. In DNA form, the CDR3 reads TGTGCCAGCAGCACGGACCCATCTCGCCAGTACGAGCAGTACTTC. As protein: CASSTDPSRQYEQYF.

The chain is built from TRBV6-1 and TRBJ1-5; D not certain. V lost 1 base and J lost 2, with 12 bases in between. The CDR3 loop spans 16 amino acids. Germline values: CDR1 MNHNS, CDR2 SASEGT. CDR3: CASSEGGFGGNQPQHF. For the CDR3, the DNA is TGTGCCAGCAGTGAAGGGGGTTTTGGGGGCAATCAGCCCCAGCATTTT.

The J gene is TRBJ2-6, the V gene TRBV21-1. TRBV21-1 is marked as a pseudogene. The CDR3 sequence is 15 residues long. Written as DNA, the CDR3 is TGTGCCAGCGCGGACCCGAGCTCTGGGGCCAACGTCCTGACTTTC. Translating it yields CASADPSSGANVLTF.